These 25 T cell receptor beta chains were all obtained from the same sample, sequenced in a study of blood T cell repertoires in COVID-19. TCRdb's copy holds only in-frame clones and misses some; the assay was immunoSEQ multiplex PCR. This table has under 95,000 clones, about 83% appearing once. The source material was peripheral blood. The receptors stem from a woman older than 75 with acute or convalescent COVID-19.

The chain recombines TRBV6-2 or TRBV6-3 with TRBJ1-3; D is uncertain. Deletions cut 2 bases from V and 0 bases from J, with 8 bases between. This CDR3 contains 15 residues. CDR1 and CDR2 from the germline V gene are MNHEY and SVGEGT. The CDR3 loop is CASSYNRDSGNTIYF. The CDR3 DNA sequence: TGTGCCAGCAGTTACAACAGAGACTCTGGAAACACCATATATTTT.

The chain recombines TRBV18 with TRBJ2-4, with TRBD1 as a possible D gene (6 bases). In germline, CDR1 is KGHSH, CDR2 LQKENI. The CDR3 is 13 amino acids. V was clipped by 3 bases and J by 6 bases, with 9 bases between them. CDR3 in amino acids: CASSPGDTNIQYF. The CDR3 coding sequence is TGTGCCAGCTCACCCGGGGACACAAACATTCAGTACTTC.

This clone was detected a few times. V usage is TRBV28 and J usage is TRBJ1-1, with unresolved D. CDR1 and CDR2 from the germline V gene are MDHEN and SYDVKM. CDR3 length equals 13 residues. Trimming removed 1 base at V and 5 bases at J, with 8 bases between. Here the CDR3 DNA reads TGTGCCAGCAGTTTATTTCGGGGTACTGAAGCTTTCTTT. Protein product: CASSLFRGTEAFF. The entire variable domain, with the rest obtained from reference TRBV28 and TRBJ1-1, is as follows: DVKVTQSSRYLVKRTGEKVFLECVQDMDHENMFWYRQDPGLGLRLIYFSYDVKMKEKGDIPEGYSVSREKKERFSLILESASTNQTSMYLCASSLFRGTEAFFGQGTRLTVV.

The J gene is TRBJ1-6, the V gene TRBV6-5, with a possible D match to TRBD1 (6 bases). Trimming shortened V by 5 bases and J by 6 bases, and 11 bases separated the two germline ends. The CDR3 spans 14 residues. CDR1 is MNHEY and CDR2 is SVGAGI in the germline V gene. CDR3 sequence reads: CASSQGHGNSPLHF. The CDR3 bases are TGTGCCAGCAGTCAGGGACACGGTAATTCACCCCTCCACTTT.

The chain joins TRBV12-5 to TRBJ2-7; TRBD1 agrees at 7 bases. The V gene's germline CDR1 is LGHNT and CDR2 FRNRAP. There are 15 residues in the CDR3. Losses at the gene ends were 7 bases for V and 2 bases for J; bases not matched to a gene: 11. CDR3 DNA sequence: TGTGCTAGTGTTCCTTCTACAGGGGCGGCCTACGAGCAGTACTTC. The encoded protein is CASVPSTGAAYEQYF.

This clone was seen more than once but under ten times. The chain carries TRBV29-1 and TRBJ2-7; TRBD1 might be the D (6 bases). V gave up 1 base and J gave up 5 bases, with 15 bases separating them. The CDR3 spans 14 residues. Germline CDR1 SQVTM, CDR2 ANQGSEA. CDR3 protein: CSVEVAGDGNEQYF. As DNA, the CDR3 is TGCAGCGTTGAAGTTGCAGGGGACGGGAACGAGCAGTACTTC.

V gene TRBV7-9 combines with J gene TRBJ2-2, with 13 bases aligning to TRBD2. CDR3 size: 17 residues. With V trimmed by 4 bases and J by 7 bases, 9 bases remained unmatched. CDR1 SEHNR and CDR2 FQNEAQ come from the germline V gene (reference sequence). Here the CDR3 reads CASSSLAGGRKVGELFF. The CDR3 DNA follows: TGTGCCAGCAGCTCACTAGCGGGAGGGAGGAAAGTCGGGGAGCTGTTTTTT.

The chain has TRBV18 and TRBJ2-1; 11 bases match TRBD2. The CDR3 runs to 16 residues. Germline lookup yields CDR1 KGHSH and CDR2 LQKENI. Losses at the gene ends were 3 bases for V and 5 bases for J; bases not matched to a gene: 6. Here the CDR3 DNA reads TGTGCCAGCTCACCGACACTAGCGGGAGTAAACAATGAGCAGTTCTTC. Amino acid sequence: CASSPTLAGVNNEQFF.

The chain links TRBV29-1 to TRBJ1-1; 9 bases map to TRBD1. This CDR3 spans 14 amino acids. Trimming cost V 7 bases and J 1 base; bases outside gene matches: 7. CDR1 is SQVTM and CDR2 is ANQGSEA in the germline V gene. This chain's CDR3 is CSGNQGQGNTEAFF. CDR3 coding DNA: TGCAGCGGGAACCAGGGACAGGGGAACACTGAAGCTTTCTTT.

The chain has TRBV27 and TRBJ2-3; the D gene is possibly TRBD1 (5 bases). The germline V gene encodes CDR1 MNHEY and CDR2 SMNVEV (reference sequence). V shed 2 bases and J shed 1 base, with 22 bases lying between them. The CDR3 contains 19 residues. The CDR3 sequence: CASSLRQGGFTPGTDTQYF. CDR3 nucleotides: TGTGCCAGCAGTTTAAGGCAGGGTGGGTTCACTCCTGGCACAGATACGCAGTATTTT.

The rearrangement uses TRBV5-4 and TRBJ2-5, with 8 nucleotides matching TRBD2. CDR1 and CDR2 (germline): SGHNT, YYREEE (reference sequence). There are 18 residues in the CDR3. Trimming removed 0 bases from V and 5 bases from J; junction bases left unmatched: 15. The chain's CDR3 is CASSLASSGLGGGETQYF. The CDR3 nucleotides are TGTGCCAGCAGCTTGGCATCTTCGGGACTAGGGGGTGGGGAGACCCAGTACTTC. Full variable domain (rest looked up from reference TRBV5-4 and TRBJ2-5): ETGVTQSPTHLIKTRGQQVTLRCSSQSGHNTVSWYQQALGQGPQFIFQYYREEENGRGNFPPRFSGLQFPNYSSELNVNALELDDSALYLCASSLASSGLGGGETQYFGPGTRLLVL.

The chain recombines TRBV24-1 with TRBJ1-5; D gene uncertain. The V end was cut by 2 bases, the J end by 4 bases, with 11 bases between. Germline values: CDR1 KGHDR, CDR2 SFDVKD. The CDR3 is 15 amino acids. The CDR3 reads CATSDSSGGNQPQHF. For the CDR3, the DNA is TGTGCCACCAGTGATTCCTCAGGAGGGAATCAGCCCCAGCATTTT.

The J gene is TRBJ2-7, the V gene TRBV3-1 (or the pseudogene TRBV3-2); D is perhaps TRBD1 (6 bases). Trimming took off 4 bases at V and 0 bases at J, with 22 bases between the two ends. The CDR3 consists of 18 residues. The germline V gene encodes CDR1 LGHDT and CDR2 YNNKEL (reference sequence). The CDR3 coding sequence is TGTGCCAGCAGCCCGCGACCCACAGGGAAGAAAAACTCCTACGAGCAGTACTTC. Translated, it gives CASSPRPTGKKNSYEQYF.

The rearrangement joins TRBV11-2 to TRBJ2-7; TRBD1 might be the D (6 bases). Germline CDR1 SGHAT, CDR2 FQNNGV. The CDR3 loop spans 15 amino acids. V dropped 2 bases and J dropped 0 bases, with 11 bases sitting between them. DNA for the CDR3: TGTGCCAGCAGCTTAACCGGGACACCCTCCTACGAGCAGTACTTC. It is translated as CASSLTGTPSYEQYF.

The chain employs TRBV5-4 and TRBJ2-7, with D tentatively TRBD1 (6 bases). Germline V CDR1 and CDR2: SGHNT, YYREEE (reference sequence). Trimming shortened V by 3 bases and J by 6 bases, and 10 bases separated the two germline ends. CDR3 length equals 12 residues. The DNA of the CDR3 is TGTGCCAGCAGCTCACAGGGTACCGAGCAGTACTTC. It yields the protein CASSSQGTEQYF.

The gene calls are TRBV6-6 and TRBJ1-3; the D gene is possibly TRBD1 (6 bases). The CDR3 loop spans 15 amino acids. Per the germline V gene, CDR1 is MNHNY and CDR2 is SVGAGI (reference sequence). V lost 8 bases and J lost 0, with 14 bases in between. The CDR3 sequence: CASCRDNNSGNTIYF. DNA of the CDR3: TGTGCCAGCTGCCGGGACAACAACTCTGGAAACACCATATATTTT.

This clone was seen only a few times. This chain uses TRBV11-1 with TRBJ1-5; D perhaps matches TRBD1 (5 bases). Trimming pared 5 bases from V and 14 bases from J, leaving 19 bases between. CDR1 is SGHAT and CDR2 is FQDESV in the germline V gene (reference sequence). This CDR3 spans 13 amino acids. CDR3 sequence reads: CASSLRGTSKKHF. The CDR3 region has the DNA TGTGCCAGCAGCCTTCGTGGGACTTCAAAAAAGCATTTT.

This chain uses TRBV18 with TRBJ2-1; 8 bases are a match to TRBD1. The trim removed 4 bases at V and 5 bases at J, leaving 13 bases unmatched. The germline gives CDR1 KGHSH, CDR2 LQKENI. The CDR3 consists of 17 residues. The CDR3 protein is CASSHNPYRGVDNEQFF. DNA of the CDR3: TGTGCCAGCTCACACAACCCCTACAGGGGGGTGGACAATGAGCAGTTCTTC.

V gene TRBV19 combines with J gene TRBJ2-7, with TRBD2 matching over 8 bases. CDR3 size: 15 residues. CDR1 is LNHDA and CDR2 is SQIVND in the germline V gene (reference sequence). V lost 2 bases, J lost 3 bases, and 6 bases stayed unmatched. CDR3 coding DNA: TGTGCCAGTAGTATAAGCGGGAGTGGGATCTACGAGCAGTACTTC. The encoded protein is CASSISGSGIYEQYF.

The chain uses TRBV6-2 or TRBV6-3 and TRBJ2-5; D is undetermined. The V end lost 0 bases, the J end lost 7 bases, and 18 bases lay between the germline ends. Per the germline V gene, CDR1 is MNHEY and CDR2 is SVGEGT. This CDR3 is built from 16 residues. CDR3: CASSYSILANRGTQYF. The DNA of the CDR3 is TGTGCCAGCAGTTACTCGATCCTGGCCAATCGAGGGACCCAGTACTTC.

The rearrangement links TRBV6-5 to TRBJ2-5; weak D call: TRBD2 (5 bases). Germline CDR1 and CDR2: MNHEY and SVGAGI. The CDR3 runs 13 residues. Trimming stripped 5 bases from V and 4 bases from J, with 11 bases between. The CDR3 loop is CASSPRRGETQYF. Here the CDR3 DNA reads TGTGCCAGCAGTCCCCGTCGGGGAGAGACCCAGTACTTC.

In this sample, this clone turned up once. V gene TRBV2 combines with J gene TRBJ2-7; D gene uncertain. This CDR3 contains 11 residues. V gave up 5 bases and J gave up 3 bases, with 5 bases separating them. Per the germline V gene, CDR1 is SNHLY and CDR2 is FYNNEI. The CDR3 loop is CASSSYYEQYF. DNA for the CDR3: TGTGCCAGCAGTTCCTACTACGAGCAGTACTTC. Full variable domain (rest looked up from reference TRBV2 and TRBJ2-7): EPEVTQTPSHQVTQMGQEVILRCVPISNHLYFYWYRQILGQKVEFLVSFYNNEISEKSEIFDDQFSVERPDGSNFTLKIRSTKLEDSAMYFCASSSYYEQYFGPGTRLTVT.

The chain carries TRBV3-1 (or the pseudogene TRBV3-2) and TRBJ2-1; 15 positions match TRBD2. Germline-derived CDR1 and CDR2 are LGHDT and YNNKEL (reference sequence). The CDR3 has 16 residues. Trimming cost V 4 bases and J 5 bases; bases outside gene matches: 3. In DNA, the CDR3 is TGTGCCAGCAGCCCTCGGACTAGCGGGAGGGACAATGAGCAGTTCTTC. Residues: CASSPRTSGRDNEQFF.

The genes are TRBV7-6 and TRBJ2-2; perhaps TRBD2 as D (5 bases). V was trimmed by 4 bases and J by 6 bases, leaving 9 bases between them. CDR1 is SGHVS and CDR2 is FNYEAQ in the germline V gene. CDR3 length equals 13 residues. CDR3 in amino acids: CASSSAGSGELFF. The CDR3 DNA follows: TGTGCCAGCAGCTCCGCGGGTTCCGGGGAGCTGTTTTTT.

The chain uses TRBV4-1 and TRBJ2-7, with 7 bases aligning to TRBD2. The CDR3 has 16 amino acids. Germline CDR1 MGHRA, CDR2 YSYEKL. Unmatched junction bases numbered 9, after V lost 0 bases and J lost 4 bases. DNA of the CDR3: TGCGCCAGCAGCCAAGATCGGGCGGGAGCGGGGTACGAGCAGTACTTC. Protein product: CASSQDRAGAGYEQYF.